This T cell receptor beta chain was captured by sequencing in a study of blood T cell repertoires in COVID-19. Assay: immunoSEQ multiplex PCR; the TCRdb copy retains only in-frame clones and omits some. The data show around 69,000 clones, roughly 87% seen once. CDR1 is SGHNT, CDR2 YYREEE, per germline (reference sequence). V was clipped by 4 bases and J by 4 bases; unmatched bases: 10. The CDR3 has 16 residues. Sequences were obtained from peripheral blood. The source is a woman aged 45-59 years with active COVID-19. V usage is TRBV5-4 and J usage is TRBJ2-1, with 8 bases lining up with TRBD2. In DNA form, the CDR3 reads TGTGCCAGCAGCGCGGGGGGAGTCCCTAGGTACAATGAGCAGTTCTTC. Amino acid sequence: CASSAGGVPRYNEQFF.